This T cell receptor (beta chain) was profiled in a study of monozygotic twins with inflammatory bowel disease. With the 5' RACE reads reprocessed, TCRdb shows one record per CDR3 protein and no DNA. The sample's table shows about 450,000 distinct CDR3 sequences. Per the germline V gene, CDR1 is DFQATT and CDR2 is SNEGSKA (reference sequence). The CDR3 runs to 14 residues. The J gene is TRBJ1-1, the V gene TRBV20-1. The sequencing input was blood. The clonotype comes from a human donor with ulcerative colitis or Crohn's disease, or a healthy co-twin of an affected twin (not recorded which). CDR3 amino acids: CSALPAGLNTEAFF.